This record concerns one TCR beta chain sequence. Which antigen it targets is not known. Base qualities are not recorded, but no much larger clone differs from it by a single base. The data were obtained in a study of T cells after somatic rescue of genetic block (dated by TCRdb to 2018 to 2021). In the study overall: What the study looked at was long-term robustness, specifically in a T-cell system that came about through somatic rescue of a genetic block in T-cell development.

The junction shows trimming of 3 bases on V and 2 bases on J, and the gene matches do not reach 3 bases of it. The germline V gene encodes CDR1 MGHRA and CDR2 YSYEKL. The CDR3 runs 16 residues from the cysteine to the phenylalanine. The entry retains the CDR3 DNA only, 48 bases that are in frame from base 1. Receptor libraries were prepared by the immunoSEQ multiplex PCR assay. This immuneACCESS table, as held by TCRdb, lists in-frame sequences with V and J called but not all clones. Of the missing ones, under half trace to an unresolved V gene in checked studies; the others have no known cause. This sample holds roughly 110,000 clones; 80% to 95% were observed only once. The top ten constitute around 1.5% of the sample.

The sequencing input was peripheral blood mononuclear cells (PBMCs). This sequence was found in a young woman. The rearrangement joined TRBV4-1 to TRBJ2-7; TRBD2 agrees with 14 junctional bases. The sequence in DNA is TGCGCCAGCAGCCAGGCGACTAGCGGGGGGGCCTACGAGCAGTACTTC. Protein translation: CASSQATSGGAYEQYF.